This TCR beta chain derives from a study of OX40 agonist ivuxolimab in advanced cancers. Using immunoSEQ multiplex PCR, the repertoire was profiled, and TCRdb retains in-frame clones only, with some absent. The table lists 70,000 to 85,000 clones, about 86% of them singletons. Losses at the gene ends were 2 bases for V and 0 bases for J; bases not matched to a gene: 12. The CDR3 covers 19 residues. Germline V gives CDR1 MNHNS, CDR2 SASEGT. The chain has TRBV6-1 and TRBJ2-1; 8 bases align to TRBD2. The sample here was CD4+ or CD8+ T cells sorted from blood, taken in a trial of the OX40 agonist ivuxolimab. This sequence originates from an adult with an advanced solid tumor such as melanoma, head and neck, liver or kidney cancer. This CDR3 is CASSERAGGATSSYNEQFF. CDR3 sequence (DNA): TGTGCCAGCAGTGAACGGGCCGGGGGGGCAACGAGCTCCTACAATGAGCAGTTCTTC.